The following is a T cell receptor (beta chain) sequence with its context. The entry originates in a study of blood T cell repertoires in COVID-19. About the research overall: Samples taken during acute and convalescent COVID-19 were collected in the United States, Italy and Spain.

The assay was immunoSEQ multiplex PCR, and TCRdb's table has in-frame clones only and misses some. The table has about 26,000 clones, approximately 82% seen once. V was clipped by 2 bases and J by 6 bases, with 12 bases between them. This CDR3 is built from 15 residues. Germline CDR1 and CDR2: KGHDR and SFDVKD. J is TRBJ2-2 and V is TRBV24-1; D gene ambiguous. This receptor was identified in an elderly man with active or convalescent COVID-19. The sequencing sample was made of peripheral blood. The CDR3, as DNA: TGTGCCACCAGTGATTCGTCGCGTTTGGCCGGGGAGCTGTTTTTT. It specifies CATSDSSRLAGELFF.